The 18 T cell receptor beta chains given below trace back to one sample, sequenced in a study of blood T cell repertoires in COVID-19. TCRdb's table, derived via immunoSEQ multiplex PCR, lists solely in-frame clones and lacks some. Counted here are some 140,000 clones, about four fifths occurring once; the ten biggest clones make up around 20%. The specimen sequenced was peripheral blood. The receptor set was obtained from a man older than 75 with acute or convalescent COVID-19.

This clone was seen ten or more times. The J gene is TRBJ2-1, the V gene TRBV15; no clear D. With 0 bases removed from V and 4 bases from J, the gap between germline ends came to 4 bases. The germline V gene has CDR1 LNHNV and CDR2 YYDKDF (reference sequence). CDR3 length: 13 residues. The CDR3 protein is CATSRDRYNEQFF. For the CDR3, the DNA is TGTGCCACCAGCAGAGACAGGTACAATGAGCAGTTCTTC.

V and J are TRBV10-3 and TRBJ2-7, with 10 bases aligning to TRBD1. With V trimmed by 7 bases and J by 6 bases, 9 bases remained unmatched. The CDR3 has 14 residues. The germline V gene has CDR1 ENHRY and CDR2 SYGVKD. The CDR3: CAITNGGTGVEQYF. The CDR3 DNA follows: TGTGCCATCACCAATGGGGGGACAGGGGTCGAGCAGTACTTC.

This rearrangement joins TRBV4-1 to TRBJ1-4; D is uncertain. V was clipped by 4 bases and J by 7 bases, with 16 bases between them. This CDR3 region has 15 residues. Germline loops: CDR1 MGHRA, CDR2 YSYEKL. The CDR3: CASSLKLPPGEKLFF. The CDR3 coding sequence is TGCGCCAGCAGCCTAAAACTACCCCCTGGTGAAAAACTGTTTTTT.

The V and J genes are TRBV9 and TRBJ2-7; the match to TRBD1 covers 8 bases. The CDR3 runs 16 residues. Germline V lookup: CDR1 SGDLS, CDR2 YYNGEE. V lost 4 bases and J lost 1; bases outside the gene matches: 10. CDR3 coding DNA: TGTGCCAGCAGCCCTCGGACAGGGACCCTTTCCTACGAGCAGTACTTC. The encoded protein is CASSPRTGTLSYEQYF.

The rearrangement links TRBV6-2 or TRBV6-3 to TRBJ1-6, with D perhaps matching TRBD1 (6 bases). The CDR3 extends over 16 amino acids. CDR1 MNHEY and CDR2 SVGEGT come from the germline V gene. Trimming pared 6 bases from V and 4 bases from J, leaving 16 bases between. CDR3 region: CASSRPTGFYNSPLHF. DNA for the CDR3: TGTGCCAGCAGCCGCCCGACAGGATTTTATAATTCACCCCTCCACTTT.

CDR3 bases: TGTGCCATCAGTGAGGGGATGGGGGGAAAGACCCAGTACTTC. It specifies CAISEGMGGKTQYF. The rearrangement links TRBV10-3 to TRBJ2-5, with D possibly TRBD2 on 6 matching bases. The ends were cut back, 2 bases at V and 6 bases at J, with 13 bases in the middle. CDR1 and CDR2 (germline): ENHRY, SYGVKD. The CDR3 totals 14 residues.

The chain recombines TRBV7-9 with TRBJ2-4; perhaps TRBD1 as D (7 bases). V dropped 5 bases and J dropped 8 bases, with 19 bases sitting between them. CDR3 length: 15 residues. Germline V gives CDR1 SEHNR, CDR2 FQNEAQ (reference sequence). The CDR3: CASSSRQGGWDIQYF. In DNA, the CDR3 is TGTGCCAGCAGCAGTCGACAGGGAGGATGGGACATTCAGTACTTC.

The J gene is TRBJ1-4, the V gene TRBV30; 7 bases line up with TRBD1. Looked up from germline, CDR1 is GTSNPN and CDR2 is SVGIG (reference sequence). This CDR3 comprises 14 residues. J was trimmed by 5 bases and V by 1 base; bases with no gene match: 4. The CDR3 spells CAWSGQGRNEKLFF. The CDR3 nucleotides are TGTGCCTGGAGTGGACAGGGACGGAATGAAAAACTGTTTTTT.

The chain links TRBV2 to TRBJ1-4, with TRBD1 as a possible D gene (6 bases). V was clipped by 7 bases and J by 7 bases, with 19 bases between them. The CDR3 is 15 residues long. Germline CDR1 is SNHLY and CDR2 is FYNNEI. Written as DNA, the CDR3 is TGTGCCAGCAACCTTCTGGGGGCTAGGGCTGAAAAACTGTTTTTT. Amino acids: CASNLLGARAEKLFF.

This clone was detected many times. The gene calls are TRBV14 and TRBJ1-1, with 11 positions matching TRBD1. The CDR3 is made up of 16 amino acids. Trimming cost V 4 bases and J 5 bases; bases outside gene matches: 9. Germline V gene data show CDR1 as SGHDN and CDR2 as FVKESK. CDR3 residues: CASSLPGTGGRTEAFF. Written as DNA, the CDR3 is TGTGCCAGCAGCCTCCCCGGGACAGGGGGAAGAACTGAAGCTTTCTTT.

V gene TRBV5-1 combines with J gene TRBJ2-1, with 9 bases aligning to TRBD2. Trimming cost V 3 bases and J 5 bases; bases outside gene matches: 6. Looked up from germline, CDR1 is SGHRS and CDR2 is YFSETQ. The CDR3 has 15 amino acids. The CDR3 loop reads CASSWMLAGNNEQFF. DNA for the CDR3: TGCGCCAGCAGCTGGATGCTAGCGGGGAACAATGAGCAGTTCTTC.

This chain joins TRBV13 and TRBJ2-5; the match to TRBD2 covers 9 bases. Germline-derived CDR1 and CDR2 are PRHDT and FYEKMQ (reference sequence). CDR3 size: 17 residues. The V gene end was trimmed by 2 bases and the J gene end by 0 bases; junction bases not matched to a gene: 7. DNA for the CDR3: TGTGCCAGCAGCTTAAGTAGCGGGGGTTTGTACCAAGAGACCCAGTACTTC. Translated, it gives CASSLSSGGLYQETQYF.

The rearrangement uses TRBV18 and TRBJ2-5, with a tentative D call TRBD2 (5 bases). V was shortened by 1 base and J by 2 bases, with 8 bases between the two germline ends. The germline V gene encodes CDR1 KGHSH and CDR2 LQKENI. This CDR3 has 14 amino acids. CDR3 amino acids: CASSPLGEQETQYF. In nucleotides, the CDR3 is TGTGCCAGCTCACCACTCGGGGAACAAGAGACCCAGTACTTC.

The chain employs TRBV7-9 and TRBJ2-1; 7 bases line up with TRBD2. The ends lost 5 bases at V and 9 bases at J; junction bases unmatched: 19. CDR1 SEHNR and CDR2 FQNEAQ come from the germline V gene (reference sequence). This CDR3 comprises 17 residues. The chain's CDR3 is CASSPPAAGRGMAEQFF. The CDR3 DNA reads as TGTGCCAGCAGCCCCCCCGCGGCGGGGCGGGGGATGGCTGAGCAGTTCTTC.

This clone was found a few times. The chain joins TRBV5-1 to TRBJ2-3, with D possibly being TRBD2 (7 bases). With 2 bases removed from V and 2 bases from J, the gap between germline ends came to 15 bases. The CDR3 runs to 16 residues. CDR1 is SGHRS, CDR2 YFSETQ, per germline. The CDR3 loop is CASSLGGGAFTDTQYF. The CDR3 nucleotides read TGCGCCAGCAGCTTAGGAGGGGGGGCCTTCACAGATACGCAGTATTTT.

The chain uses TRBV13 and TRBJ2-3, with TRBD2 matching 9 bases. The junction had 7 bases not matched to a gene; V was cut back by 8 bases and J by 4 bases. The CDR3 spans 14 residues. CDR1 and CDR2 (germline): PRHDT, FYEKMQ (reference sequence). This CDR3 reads CASRLAGLADTQYF. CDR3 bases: TGTGCCAGCCGGCTAGCGGGGTTGGCAGATACGCAGTATTTT.

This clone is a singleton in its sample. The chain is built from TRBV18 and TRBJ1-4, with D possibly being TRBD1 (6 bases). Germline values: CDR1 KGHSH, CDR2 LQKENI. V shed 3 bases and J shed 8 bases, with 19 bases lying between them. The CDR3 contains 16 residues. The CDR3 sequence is CASSPITGNVWEKLFF. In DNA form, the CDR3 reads TGTGCCAGCTCACCTATAACAGGGAATGTTTGGGAAAAACTGTTTTTT.

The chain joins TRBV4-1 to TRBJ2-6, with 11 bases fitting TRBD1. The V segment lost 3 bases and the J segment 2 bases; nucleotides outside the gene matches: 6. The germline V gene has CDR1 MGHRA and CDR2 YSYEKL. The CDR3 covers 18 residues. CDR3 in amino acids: CASSQQPGQGAGANVLTF. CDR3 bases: TGCGCCAGCAGCCAGCAACCGGGACAGGGGGCTGGGGCCAACGTCCTGACTTTC.